The 27 T cell receptor beta chains in this list originate from one sample, sequenced in a study of blood T cell repertoires in COVID-19. This table comes from immunoSEQ multiplex PCR, and its TCRdb copy is limited to in-frame clones, with some not included. The data hold about 270,000 clones, with 82% observed a single time. Specimen: peripheral blood. These receptors were taken from a woman between 18 and 29 years old with acute or convalescent COVID-19.

The rearrangement joins TRBV5-5 to TRBJ1-2; 12 bases align to TRBD1. The length of the CDR3 is 15 residues. With 5 bases clipped from V and 13 bases from J, the junction kept 15 bases outside the gene matches. Germline CDR1 reads SGHKS; CDR2 reads YYEKEE (reference sequence). This CDR3 is CASSWPLRDRGLPTF. CDR3 nucleotide sequence: TGTGCCAGCAGTTGGCCGTTGAGGGACAGGGGGCTTCCCACCTTC.

This clone has only one observation. The chain couples TRBV9 to TRBJ2-4; D is possibly TRBD2 (5 bases). The CDR3 spans 16 residues. Per the germline V gene, CDR1 is SGDLS and CDR2 is YYNGEE. The V gene lost 3 bases and the J gene lost 0 bases, with 13 bases spanning the gap. The DNA of the CDR3 is TGTGCCAGCAGCGCCGGACTTTCCCTAGCCAAAAACATTCAGTACTTC. As protein: CASSAGLSLAKNIQYF.

The V call is TRBV7-8, the J call TRBJ1-5; 8 bases agree with TRBD1. Germline V gives CDR1 SGHVS, CDR2 FQNEAQ. Trimming cost V 7 bases and J 2 bases; bases outside gene matches: 4. The length of the CDR3 is 14 residues. The CDR3 here is CASNGQGGNQPQHF. CDR3 nucleotide sequence: TGTGCCAGCAACGGACAGGGCGGCAATCAGCCCCAGCATTTT. The whole variable domain, remainder taken from reference TRBV7-8 and TRBJ1-5, is GAGVSQSPRYKVAKRGQDVALRCDPISGHVSLFWYQQALGQGPEFLTYFQNEAQLDKSGLPSDRFFAERPEGSVSTLKIQRTQQEDSAVYLCASNGQGGNQPQHFGDGTRLSIL.

The V call is TRBV13, the J call TRBJ2-6, with TRBD1 identical over 9 bases. The V segment lost 4 bases and the J segment 0 bases; nucleotides outside the gene matches: 4. The CDR3 is made up of 17 amino acids. CDR1 and CDR2 from the germline V gene are PRHDT and FYEKMQ (reference sequence). The CDR3 is CASSSGTGFSGANVLTF. CDR3 nucleotides: TGTGCCAGCAGCTCCGGGACAGGGTTCTCTGGGGCCAACGTCCTGACTTTC.

The rearrangement uses TRBV7-9 and TRBJ2-6; TRBD1 matches at 7 bases. Germline loops: CDR1 SEHNR, CDR2 FQNEAQ (reference sequence). Trimming at V came to 3 bases and at J to 2 bases, leaving 1 base not matched to a gene. The CDR3 runs to 15 residues. In DNA form, the CDR3 reads TGTGCCAGCAGCTTCACAGGGGCTGGGGCCAACGTCCTGACTTTC. Protein product: CASSFTGAGANVLTF. Drawing the rest from reference TRBV7-9 and TRBJ2-6, the complete variable domain is DTGVSQNPRHKITKRGQNVTFRCDPISEHNRLYWYRQTLGQGPEFLTYFQNEAQLEKSRLLSDRFSAERPKGSFSTLEIQRTEQGDSAMYLCASSFTGAGANVLTFGAGSRLTVL.

This clone was detected only once. The chain combines TRBV28 with TRBJ2-7, with 9 positions matching TRBD1. V gave up 4 bases and J gave up 1 base; unmatched junction bases: 5. CDR3 length: 15 residues. The germline gives CDR1 MDHEN, CDR2 SYDVKM. The CDR3 region is CASSSPGQGSYEQYF. For the CDR3, the DNA is TGTGCCAGCAGTTCCCCGGGACAGGGTTCCTACGAGCAGTACTTC.

V is TRBV6-4 and J is TRBJ2-1; D is possibly TRBD2 (5 bases). Trimming shortened V by 3 bases and J by 3 bases, and 6 bases separated the two germline ends. The CDR3 is 13 residues long. Looked up from germline, CDR1 is MRHNA and CDR2 is SNTAGT. CDR3 sequence reads: CASSEEVYNEQFF. CDR3 DNA sequence: TGTGCCAGCAGTGAGGAGGTCTACAATGAGCAGTTCTTC.

The CDR3, as DNA: TGTGCCAGCAGCTTAGCGGAATACGGGATCTACACCTTC. It yields the protein CASSLAEYGIYTF. The J gene is TRBJ1-2, the V gene TRBV7-9; the D is unclear. Trimming removed 0 bases from V and 10 bases from J, with 12 bases in between. In germline, CDR1 is SEHNR, CDR2 FQNEAQ (reference sequence). CDR3 size: 13 residues. Full variable domain (remainder filled in from reference TRBV7-9 and TRBJ1-2): DTGVSQNPRHKITKRGQNVTFRCDPISEHNRLYWYRQTLGQGPEFLTYFQNEAQLEKSRLLSDRFSAERPKGSFSTLEIQRTEQGDSAMYLCASSLAEYGIYTFGSGTRLTVV.

This sequence joins TRBV24-1 and TRBJ2-1; 8 positions agree with TRBD2. Unmatched junction bases numbered 8, after V lost 3 bases and J lost 2 bases. CDR1 and CDR2 from the germline V gene are KGHDR and SFDVKD. The CDR3 is made up of 17 amino acids. CDR3 protein: CATSDPAKAGAYNEQFF. CDR3 coding DNA: TGTGCCACCAGTGATCCCGCTAAAGCGGGGGCCTACAATGAGCAGTTCTTC.

This clone has just a few counts. The V call is TRBV19, the J call TRBJ1-2; tentative D call: TRBD1 (6 bases). The germline V gene encodes CDR1 LNHDA and CDR2 SQIVND (reference sequence). V lost 9 bases to trimming and J lost 4 bases, with 18 bases between them. The CDR3 is 14 amino acids. Written as DNA, the CDR3 is TGTGCCAGCGAGCGGGGGGCCAACTCCTATGGCTACACCTTC. This sequence encodes CASERGANSYGYTF.

The chain joins TRBV12-3 or TRBV12-4 to TRBJ2-7, with D unclear. This CDR3 has 12 residues. Trimming removed 6 bases at V and 4 bases at J, with 10 bases between. The chain's CDR3 is CASRAQIYEQYF. In DNA, the CDR3 is TGTGCCAGCAGGGCACAGATATACGAGCAGTACTTC.

The chain links TRBV25-1 to TRBJ2-7; 10 positions agree with TRBD2. Germline-derived CDR1 and CDR2 are MGHDK and SYGVNS. The CDR3 is made up of 13 amino acids. The V segment lost 3 bases and the J segment 6 bases; nucleotides outside the gene matches: 2. This CDR3 is CASSEGLASEQYF. In DNA, the CDR3 is TGTGCCAGCAGTGAGGGACTAGCGAGCGAGCAGTACTTC.

In its sample, this clone was seen once. This chain uses TRBV7-2 with TRBJ2-7, with no clear D. The germline V and J ends were trimmed by 3 bases and 2 bases, with 11 bases remaining between them. Germline lookup yields CDR1 SGHTA and CDR2 FQGNSA. The CDR3 extends over 14 amino acids. The DNA for the CDR3 is TGTGCCAGCAGCTTGATCGAGCGACCCTACGAGCAGTACTTC. Translated, it gives CASSLIERPYEQYF.

This chain uses TRBV4-2 with TRBJ1-2, with D maybe TRBD1 (5 bases). CDR3 length: 17 amino acids. V was shortened by 0 bases and J by 3 bases, with 17 bases between the two germline ends. Germline assignment: CDR1 LGHNA and CDR2 YNFKEQ. The CDR3 nucleotides are TGTGCCAGCAGCCAAGATAGTCCTTCGGGGGGACACTATGGCTACACCTTC. It encodes CASSQDSPSGGHYGYTF.

The table lists this clone with a few counts. The chain is built from TRBV7-2 and TRBJ1-2, with 7 positions matching TRBD1. The CDR3 has 14 amino acids. The V gene's germline CDR1 is SGHTA and CDR2 FQGNSA. Trimming took 8 bases from V and 0 from J; bases not matched to a gene: 6. The CDR3 is CASRPGQTNYGYTF. CDR3 sequence (DNA): TGTGCCAGCCGACCGGGACAGACTAACTATGGCTACACCTTC. Using reference TRBV7-2 and TRBJ1-2 for the parts outside the CDR3, the full variable domain is GAGVSQSPSNKVTEKGKDVELRCDPISGHTALYWYRQSLGQGLEFLIYFQGNSAPDKSGLPSDRFSAERTGGSVSTLTIQRTQQEDSAVYLCASRPGQTNYGYTFGSGTRLTVV.

This clone was detected only once. The chain couples TRBV30 to TRBJ2-3; 11 bases are a match to TRBD1. CDR1 and CDR2 from the germline V gene are GTSNPN and SVGIG (reference sequence). The trim removed 1 base at V and 3 bases at J, leaving 3 bases unmatched. The CDR3 is 15 residues long. The CDR3 here is CAWSEGTGGTDTQYF. The CDR3 DNA is TGTGCCTGGAGTGAGGGGACAGGGGGGACAGATACGCAGTATTTT. Drawing the rest from reference TRBV30 and TRBJ2-3, the complete variable domain is SQTIHQWPATLVQPVGSPLSLECTVEGTSNPNLYWYRQAAGRGLQLLFYSVGIGQISSEVPQNLSASRPQDRQFILSSKKLLLSDSGFYLCAWSEGTGGTDTQYFGPGTRLTVL.

The rearrangement links TRBV24-1 to TRBJ2-7; 11 bases are shared with TRBD2. Per germline, CDR1 KGHDR and CDR2 SFDVKD. This CDR3 is built from 15 residues. Germline trimming cut 3 bases from V and 3 bases from J; bases unmatched to any gene: 3. The CDR3 reads CATSDRGTSGYEQYF. As DNA, the CDR3 is TGTGCCACCAGTGATCGTGGGACTAGCGGCTACGAGCAGTACTTC.

The V and J genes are TRBV11-2 and TRBJ2-7; tentative D call: TRBD2 (7 bases). There are 15 residues in the CDR3. CDR1 and CDR2 (germline): SGHAT, FQNNGV. Trimming removed 1 base at V and 6 bases at J, with 16 bases between. The CDR3 DNA sequence: TGTGCCAGCAGCTTAGTTGGGGGGGCTCGAGCCGAGCAGTACTTC. Protein product: CASSLVGGARAEQYF.

The chain uses TRBV7-3 and TRBJ2-1; D unresolved. Germline lookup yields CDR1 SGHTA and CDR2 FQGTGA. The CDR3 has 13 residues. V was cut by 2 bases and J by 14 bases, with 16 bases left in between. In DNA, the CDR3 is TGTGCCAGCAGCTTAGCCCCCGGCGACACAGAGTTCTTC. Amino acids: CASSLAPGDTEFF.

This clone was picked up one time. The chain uses TRBV6-2 or TRBV6-3 and TRBJ2-7, with 11 bases lining up with TRBD2. CDR1 MNHEY and CDR2 SVGEGT come from the germline V gene. The CDR3 consists of 16 residues. The trim removed 2 bases at V and 2 bases at J, leaving 5 bases unmatched. The CDR3 region has the DNA TGTGCCAGCAGTTACAGCACTAGCGGGAGTACCTACGAGCAGTACTTC. It yields the protein CASSYSTSGSTYEQYF.

V and J are TRBV27 and TRBJ2-7, with TRBD2 matching over 11 bases. This CDR3 is built from 17 residues. Germline V gene sequence: CDR1 MNHEY, CDR2 SMNVEV (reference sequence). Trimming took 6 bases from V and 1 from J; bases not matched to a gene: 11. The CDR3: CASRPTLLAGASYEQYF. CDR3 nucleotides: TGTGCCAGCAGACCTACATTACTAGCGGGAGCATCCTACGAGCAGTACTTC.

The chain uses TRBV7-2 and TRBJ1-2, with TRBD1 matching 10 bases. Germline assignment: CDR1 SGHTA and CDR2 FQGNSA. This CDR3 is 14 amino acids long. With 3 bases clipped from V and 4 bases from J, the junction kept 2 bases outside the gene matches. CDR3 region: CASSFRDRGYGYTF. DNA for the CDR3: TGTGCCAGCAGCTTTCGGGACAGGGGCTATGGCTACACCTTC.

J is TRBJ1-6 and V is TRBV12-3 or TRBV12-4; no reliable D call. CDR3 size: 13 residues. Trimming took 1 base from V and 10 from J, leaving 8 bases between them. CDR3 protein: CASSLGGRSPLHF. The CDR3 nucleotides are TGTGCCAGCAGTTTAGGTGGGAGATCACCCCTCCACTTT.

This clone was counted a single time. The CDR3 loop is CSAWDRGTVSTEAFF. In nucleotides, the CDR3 is TGCAGCGCGTGGGACAGGGGTACGGTGAGCACTGAAGCTTTCTTT. V usage is TRBV29-1 and J usage is TRBJ1-1, with TRBD1 identical over 10 bases. CDR1 SQVTM and CDR2 ANQGSEA come from the germline V gene. With V trimmed by 7 bases and J by 4 bases, 12 bases remained unmatched. The CDR3 spans 15 residues.

The chain is built from TRBV5-4 and TRBJ2-5; a possible D gene is TRBD2 (7 bases). Deletions cut 3 bases from V and 5 bases from J, with 14 bases between. This CDR3 comprises 14 residues. Germline V gives CDR1 SGHNT, CDR2 YYREEE (reference sequence). Here the CDR3 reads CASSWGGGVETQYF. The CDR3 bases are TGTGCCAGCAGCTGGGGAGGGGGGGTGGAGACCCAGTACTTC.

The rearrangement uses TRBV5-6 and TRBJ1-6; perhaps TRBD1 as D (6 bases). The CDR3 consists of 13 residues. Germline values: CDR1 SGHDT, CDR2 YYEEEE. V lost 0 bases and J lost 14, with 12 bases in between. CDR3 amino acids: CASSLGQAATLHF. In nucleotides, the CDR3 is TGTGCCAGCAGCTTGGGACAGGCCGCCACCCTCCACTTT.

The rearrangement links TRBV5-8 to TRBJ1-5, with 9 bases that match TRBD1. With V trimmed by 5 bases and J by 6 bases, 3 bases remained unmatched. The CDR3 has 13 residues. Germline V gives CDR1 SGHTS, CDR2 YDEGEE. CDR3 DNA sequence: TGTGCCAGCAGTTACAGGGGGCTTCAGCCCCAGCATTTT. Its translation is CASSYRGLQPQHF.